Listed here are 8 T cell receptor beta chains from one sample, sequenced in a study of regulatory T cells in long-lasting Graves disease. Time point indicated: persistent/refractory GD, antithyroid drugs over 5 years with positive TRAb. After RNA was extracted from PBMCs, the TCR library was made from it. Sequencing libraries for TCR beta were prepared with iRepertoire HTBI primers and Arm-PCR of CDR3 regions. TCRdb ran MiXCR on the multiplex PCR reads and lists one entry per CDR3 protein. The table includes 400,000 to 450,000 distinct CDR3 sequences, around 24% detected once. The sequencing here drew on peripheral blood mononuclear cells (PBMCs), taken when the disease was refractory, from a patient treated with antithyroid drugs. These receptors all stem from a female donor with Graves disease.

Many counts were recorded for this clonotype. This chain joins TRBV19 and TRBJ1-2, with a possible D match to TRBD1 (6 bases). Trimming cost V 10 bases and J 4 bases, with 13 bases left between them. The CDR3 spans 12 residues. CDR1 LNHDA and CDR2 SQIVND come from the germline V gene (reference sequence). For the CDR3, the DNA is TGTGCCACTAGAGGACAGACCTATGGCTACACCTTC. Its protein is CATRGQTYGYTF.

This clonotype was seen ten or more times. The V and J genes are TRBV20-1 and TRBJ2-7; D unclear. The CDR3 contains 14 residues. The V gene's germline CDR1 is DFQATT and CDR2 SNEGSKA (reference sequence). The V gene lost 0 bases and the J gene lost 2 bases, with 11 bases spanning the gap. The CDR3 region has the DNA TGCAGTGCTAGAGATCGAGACAAAACCTACGAGCAGTACTTC. Translated: CSARDRDKTYEQYF.

This clonotype has just a few counts. The chain employs TRBV19 and TRBJ2-7, with TRBD2 identical over 7 bases. V trimming: 2 bases; J trimming: 3 bases; junction bases outside the gene matches: 4. This CDR3 is 14 amino acids long. CDR1 LNHDA and CDR2 SQIVND come from the germline V gene (reference sequence). The CDR3 sequence: CASSIRPSGYEQYF. The DNA for the CDR3 is TGTGCCAGTAGTATAAGGCCTAGCGGCTACGAGCAGTACTTC.

This clonotype was seen only a few times. V is TRBV12-3 or TRBV12-4 and J is TRBJ2-1; D uncertain. The V end lost 10 bases, the J end lost 5 bases, and 12 bases lay between the germline ends. The CDR3 totals 12 residues. The CDR3 reads CATGSTHNEQFF. In nucleotides, the CDR3 is TGTGCCACCGGGTCCACGCACAATGAGCAGTTCTTC.

This sequence joins TRBV5-1 and TRBJ2-7, with TRBD1 as a possible D gene (6 bases). The V gene lost 5 bases and the J gene lost 0 bases, with 9 bases spanning the gap. The germline CDR1 and CDR2 sequences are SGHRS and YFSETQ. The CDR3 consists of 13 residues. CDR3 loop: CASSGQFSYEQYF. CDR3 bases: TGCGCCAGCAGTGGACAGTTCTCCTACGAGCAGTACTTC.

This clonotype was detected only a few times. This sequence joins TRBV6-1 and TRBJ2-7; D may be TRBD1 or TRBD2 (5 bases each). V was pared by 6 bases and J by 0 bases, with 9 bases between. The CDR3 extends over 13 amino acids. CDR1 is MNHNS and CDR2 is SASEGT in the germline V gene. The CDR3, as DNA: TGTGCCAGCAGGGGACGTCTCTCCTACGAGCAGTACTTC. This codes for CASRGRLSYEQYF.

This clonotype was counted between two and nine times. J is TRBJ1-2 and V is TRBV20-1, with no clear D. This CDR3 spans 15 amino acids. V was trimmed by 0 bases and J by 0 bases, leaving 11 bases between them. Germline V gene sequence: CDR1 DFQATT, CDR2 SNEGSKA (reference sequence). CDR3 nucleotide sequence: TGCAGTGCTAGAGATCGTCTAAGAGCTAACTATGGCTACACCTTC. Protein product: CSARDRLRANYGYTF.

This clonotype was observed many times. CDR3 coding DNA: TGTGCCAGCAGTGCCAGGGTGTTTACTGAAGCTTTCTTT. Encoded protein: CASSARVFTEAFF. This chain uses TRBV6-1 with TRBJ1-1; tentatively, D is TRBD1 (5 bases). This CDR3 is built from 13 residues. V was pared by 4 bases and J by 5 bases, with 11 bases between. The germline gives CDR1 MNHNS, CDR2 SASEGT.